Reported below is one TCR beta chain. Its antigen is not known. These data belong to a study of cytomegalovirus exposure and HLA in healthy donors. General observations from the study: TCR beta sequences reportedly predicted the HLA-A and HLA-B alleles of most subjects accurately. In a later analysis, at a false discovery rate of 0.05, roughly 16,000 TCR beta sequences matched HLA alleles.

Researchers ran the PCR with 60 Vbeta and 13 Jbeta primers. Measured with immunoSEQ multiplex PCR; TCRdb has only the in-frame clones, and not every one. The repertoire includes under 200,000 clones, more than 70% of them detected once, and approximately 1.4% sits in the top ten. In germline, CDR1 is SGHNT, CDR2 YYREEE (reference sequence). CDR3 size: 16 residues. Trimming took 6 bases from V and 0 from J, leaving 17 bases between them. Sequencing was carried out using PBMCs. The sequence derives from a girl under 18 in good health and CMV-seronegative. The genes are TRBV5-4 and TRBJ2-3, with D possibly TRBD2 on 6 matching bases. DNA for the CDR3: TGTGCCAGCACACTCCTAGGCGGGGTTAGCACAGATACGCAGTATTTT. The encoded protein is CASTLLGGVSTDTQYF.